A single count supports the clone carrying this T cell receptor beta chain. Trimming took off 4 bases at V and 10 bases at J, with 18 bases between the two ends. The CDR3 extends over 14 amino acids. Germline CDR1 and CDR2: SGHKS and YYEKEE (reference sequence). The sample originates from a study of blood T cell repertoires in COVID-19. In the study overall: Some COVID-19 samples were acute and others convalescent; all came from the United States, Italy and Spain.

Produced via immunoSEQ multiplex PCR; TCRdb's table is partial and in-frame only. The repertoire holds about 180,000 clones, roughly 88% seen once, with 4% in the top ten. The sequence was obtained from a woman in her 30s with acute or convalescent COVID-19. The chain joins TRBV5-5 to TRBJ2-1; TRBD2 is a possible D gene (6 bases). Sequenced sample: peripheral blood. CDR3 amino acids: CASSALGGLGEQFF. Written as DNA, the CDR3 is TGTGCCAGCAGCGCCTTGGGAGGCCTTGGAGAGCAGTTCTTC.